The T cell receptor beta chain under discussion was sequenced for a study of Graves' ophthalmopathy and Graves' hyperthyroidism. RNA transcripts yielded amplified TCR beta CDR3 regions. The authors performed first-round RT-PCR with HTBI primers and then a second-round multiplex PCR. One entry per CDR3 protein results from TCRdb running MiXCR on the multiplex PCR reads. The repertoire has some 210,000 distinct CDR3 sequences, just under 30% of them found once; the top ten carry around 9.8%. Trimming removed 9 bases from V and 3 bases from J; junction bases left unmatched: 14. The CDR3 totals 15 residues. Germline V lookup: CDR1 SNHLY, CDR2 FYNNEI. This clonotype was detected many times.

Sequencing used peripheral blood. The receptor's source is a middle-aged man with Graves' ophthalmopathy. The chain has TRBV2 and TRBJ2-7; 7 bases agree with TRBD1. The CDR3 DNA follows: TGTGCCAGAAGACAGGGAAGGGATCCTCACTACGAGCAGTACTTC. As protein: CARRQGRDPHYEQYF.